The rows below give T cell receptor beta chains drawn from one sample of a study of tissue T cells after allogeneic stem cell transplantation. Data came from immunoSEQ multiplex PCR; TCRdb stores just in-frame clones and leaves some out. The repertoire consists of some 25,000 clones, with 73% occurring once and the leading ten covering around 7.2%. Sample: tissue from the ileum, taken at autopsy. These receptors were collected from a female donor of 60 years or more with lung cancer. The CDR3 runs from the conserved cysteine through the conserved F or W. A D gene is named only where the DNA matches it firmly. Where a row states a size, it is once, few, many or the class of an expanded clone; other rows omit it.

CASSLGTSGRADTQYF TGTGCCAGCAGCTTAGGGACTAGCGGGAGGGCCGATACGCAGTATTTT TRBV7-8 . TRBD2 TRBJ2-3
CASSQGRQGYIKPQHF TGTGCCAGCAGCCAGGGCAGACAGGGCTATATCAAGCCCCAGCATTTT TRBV3-1/TRBV3-2 . TRBD1 TRBJ1-5
CASSPRGIALHF TGTGCCAGCTCACCACGGGGGATAGCCCTCCACTTT TRBV18 . . TRBJ1-6
CASRPRVSGLNTEAFF TGTGCCAGCAGACCCAGGGTATCGGGTTTGAACACTGAAGCTTTCTTT TRBV2 once . TRBJ1-1
CASSFSLGGTDTQYF TGTGCCAGCAGCTTTTCACTTGGGGGCACAGATACGCAGTATTTT TRBV11-2 once . TRBJ2-3
CASSLAGAGGYNEQFF TGCGCCAGCAGCTTGGCGGGGGCGGGAGGGTACAATGAGCAGTTCTTC TRBV5-1 . TRBD2 TRBJ2-1
CASSSAATNEKLFF TGCGCCAGCAGCTCAGCTGCAACTAATGAAAAACTGTTTTTT TRBV5-1 . . TRBJ1-4
CASSVQGTGANVLTF TGTGCCAGCAGCGTACAGGGGACCGGGGCCAACGTCCTGACTTTC TRBV11-2 once TRBD1 TRBJ2-6
CATTPRLDRAKAFF TGTGCCACCACCCCGCGCCTGGACAGGGCAAAAGCTTTCTTT TRBV15 . TRBD1 TRBJ1-1
CASSLMFGELFF TGTGCCAGCAGCTTAATGTTCGGGGAGCTGTTTTTT TRBV11-3 . . TRBJ2-2
CASSYDRGETQYF TGTGCCAGCAGCTATGACAGGGGAGAGACCCAGTACTTC TRBV11-2 . TRBD1 TRBJ2-5
CASSQSLGPFTDTQYF TGCGCCAGCAGCCAATCCCTGGGACCATTCACAGATACGCAGTATTTT TRBV4-3 . . TRBJ2-3
CASSLWVNTEAFF TGTGCCAGCAGTTTATGGGTGAACACTGAAGCTTTCTTT TRBV28 . . TRBJ1-1
CASRGLPGQGVSGELFF TGTGCCAGCAGGGGGCTACCGGGACAGGGTGTATCCGGGGAGCTGTTTTTT TRBV5-5 . TRBD1 TRBJ2-2
CASSLAWGTEAFF TGCGCCAGCAGCTTGGCCTGGGGGACTGAAGCTTTCTTT TRBV5-1 . . TRBJ1-1
CASSFTGLAGAETQYF TGCGCCAGCAGTTTTACGGGACTAGCGGGAGCGGAGACCCAGTACTTC TRBV5-1 . TRBD2 TRBJ2-5
CAWSRGAETQYF TGTGCCTGGAGTAGGGGGGCGGAGACCCAGTACTTC TRBV30 once . TRBJ2-5
CASSLYGGPYGYTF TGTGCCAGCAGTTTATACGGGGGACCCTATGGCTACACCTTC TRBV27 . . TRBJ1-2